This T cell receptor beta chain was captured by sequencing in a study of T cells expressing NK-cell markers. For TCR beta, cDNA was produced by 5'RACE template switching with UMIs. TCRdb re-analyzed the 5' RACE reads; it lists each CDR3 protein once, without DNA. The repertoire table contains over 120,000 distinct CDR3 sequences. The CDR3 has 13 amino acids. From germline, CDR1 is MNHNY and CDR2 SVGAGI (reference sequence). V and J are TRBV6-6 and TRBJ2-1; checking the TCRdb D call of TRBD1 is not possible without DNA. The sequenced material came from blood T cells: a sorted CD56 or NKG2C T cell subset, CD4+ or CD8+ T cells, or bulk PBMC T cells (not recorded which). The clonotype was recovered from a man younger than 35 in good health. CDR3 loop: CAIRPYLASEQFF.